This T cell receptor beta chain is drawn from a study of T cells in Graves' hyperthyroidism and ophthalmopathy. The CDR3 spans 15 residues. The V and J ends lost 5 bases and 6 bases respectively, with 20 bases between them. Germline values: CDR1 SEHNR, CDR2 FQNEAQ (reference sequence). The source of the PBMCs was 10 ml of fresh peripheral blood. Authors of the study amplified TCR beta CDR3 regions from RNA transcripts. First-round RT-PCR with HTBI primers amplified the TCR CDR3 region. TCRdb re-analysed the multiplex PCR reads in MiXCR, keeping a single row per CDR3 protein. Among around 600,000 distinct CDR3 sequences, about 14% were seen once, and the ten largest hold around 7%. This clonotype was recorded many times.

The chain has TRBV7-9 and TRBJ2-7; weak D call: TRBD2 (6 bases). The clonotype originates from a woman aged 18 to 35 with Graves' ophthalmopathy. Sequences were obtained from blood. The DNA for the CDR3 is TGTGCCAGCAGCCCTTCTCATCCGGGAGTTATCGAGCAGTACTTC. Encoded protein: CASSPSHPGVIEQYF.